This section outlines one T cell receptor (beta chain) sequence together with its context. Its antigen is unidentified. The entry originates in a study of CD8 T cells in ankylosing spondylitis. General study results and limits: Reports say disease-linked clones showed up significantly more in matched ankylosing spondylitis synovial fluid. With a CD8+ phenotype, disease-linked clones were relatively rare in peripheral blood.

Making use of molecular barcodes, quantitative 5'-RACE generated TCR beta libraries. From the 5' RACE reads, TCRdb called clonotypes with MiXCR, one entry per CDR3 protein. The sample carries 200,000 to 250,000 distinct CDR3 sequences, about a quarter recorded once. Germline lookup yields CDR1 WSHSY and CDR2 SAAADI. The CDR3 runs 13 residues. V was shortened by 4 bases and J by 6 bases, with 12 bases between the two germline ends. This clonotype originated in a male donor with ankylosing spondylitis or in good health (not recorded which). The chain recombines TRBV10-2 with TRBJ2-5, with TRBD1 as a possible D gene (5 bases). Sequencing was done on a sample of blood, either unsorted or a sorted T cell fraction (not recorded which). The CDR3 DNA reads TGCGCCAGCAGTGGACAGATAGCACAGACCCAGTACTTC. This encodes CASSGQIAQTQYF.